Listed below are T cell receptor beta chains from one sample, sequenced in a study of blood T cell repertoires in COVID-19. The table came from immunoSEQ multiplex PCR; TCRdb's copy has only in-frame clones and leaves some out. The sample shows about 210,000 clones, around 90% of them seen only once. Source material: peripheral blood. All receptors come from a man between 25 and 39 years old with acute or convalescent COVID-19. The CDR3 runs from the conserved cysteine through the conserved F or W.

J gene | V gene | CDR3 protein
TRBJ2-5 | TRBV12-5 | CASGLGTSQETQYF
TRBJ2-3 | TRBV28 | CASSYLAISTDTQYF
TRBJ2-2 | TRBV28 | CASSRLAGGTGELFF
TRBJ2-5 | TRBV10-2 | CASSDRRGWYGETQYF
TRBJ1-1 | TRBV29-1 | CSVVDGGKDFF
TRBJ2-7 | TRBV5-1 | CASSFRGRAAYEQYF
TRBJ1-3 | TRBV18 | CASSPLRDSTGNTIYF
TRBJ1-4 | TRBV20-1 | CSAVRQEKLFF
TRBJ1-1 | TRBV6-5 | CASSYGQGNTEAFF
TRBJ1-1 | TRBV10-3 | CAISPTGGKNTEAFF
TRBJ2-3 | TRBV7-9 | CASSILGGETETSTDTQYF
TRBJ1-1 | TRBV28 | CASSPGGQGSPEAFF
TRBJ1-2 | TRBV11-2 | CASSPYPGYTF
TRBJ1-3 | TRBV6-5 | CASSLSGTGNTIYF
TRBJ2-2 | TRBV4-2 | CASSVNGELFF
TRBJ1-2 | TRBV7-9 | CASSFNRDYGYTF
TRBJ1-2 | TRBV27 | CASKGMYYGYTF
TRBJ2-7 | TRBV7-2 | CASSFSGRVGEQYF
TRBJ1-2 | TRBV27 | CASSPLQGRGRGYGYTF
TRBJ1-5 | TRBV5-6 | CASTSGRGGFNQPQHF
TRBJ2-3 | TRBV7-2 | CASSYRQYTDTQYF
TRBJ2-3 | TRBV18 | CASSPRQGDTQYF
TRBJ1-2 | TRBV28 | CASSLRGSHGYTF
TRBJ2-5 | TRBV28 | CASSLLQETQYF
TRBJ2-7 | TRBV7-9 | CASSFYERQYEQYF
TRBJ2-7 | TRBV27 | CASSSSRGQDYEQYF
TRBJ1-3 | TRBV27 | CASRLPRTAGNTIYF
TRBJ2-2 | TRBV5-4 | CASSFGAMNTGELFF
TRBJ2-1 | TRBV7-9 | CASSLGSRAEQFF
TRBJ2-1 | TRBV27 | CASSAMGLAGGPNNEQFF
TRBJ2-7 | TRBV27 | CASSESGRALDEQYF
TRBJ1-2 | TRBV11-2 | CASSSNLDRVYTF
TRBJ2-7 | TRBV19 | CASSRGTGPYEQYF
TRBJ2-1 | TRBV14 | CASSQDRWGTAIYNEQFF
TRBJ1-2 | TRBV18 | CASSPISGSLGYTF
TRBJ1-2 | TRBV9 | CASSRGTGSNYGYTF
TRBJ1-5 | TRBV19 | CASNHGGGTQPQHF
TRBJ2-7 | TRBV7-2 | CASSLQGQGRNEQYF
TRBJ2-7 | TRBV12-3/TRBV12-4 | CASSPFSYEQYF
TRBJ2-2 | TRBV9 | CASRVGGYTGELFF